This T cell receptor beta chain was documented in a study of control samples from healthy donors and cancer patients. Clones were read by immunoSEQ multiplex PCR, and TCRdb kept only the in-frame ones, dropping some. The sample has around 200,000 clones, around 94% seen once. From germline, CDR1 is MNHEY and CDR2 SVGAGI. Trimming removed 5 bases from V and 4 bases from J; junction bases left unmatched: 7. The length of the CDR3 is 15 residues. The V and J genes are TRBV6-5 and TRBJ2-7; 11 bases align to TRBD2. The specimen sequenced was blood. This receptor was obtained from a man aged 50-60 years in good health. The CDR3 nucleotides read TGTGCCAGCAGTACCGGTAGCGGGGGGGCTTACGAGCAGTACGTC. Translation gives CASSTGSGGAYEQYV.